This record concerns one T cell receptor beta chain sequence. Its antigen is undetermined. Data came from immunoSEQ multiplex PCR; TCRdb stores just in-frame clones and leaves some out. This table has approximately 40,000 clones, approximately 80% appearing once. Indicated time point: week 5, during vaccination. Each dose of the vaccine consisted of 300 ug of mutant IDH1 20-mer peptide, with topical imiquimod. The CDR3 spans 16 residues. V was pared by 0 bases and J by 2 bases, with 8 bases between. The germline CDR1 and CDR2 sequences are KGHSY and FQNENV. This sample was taken from a study of a mutant IDH1 vaccine in newly diagnosed glioma. Study background: Beforehand, treatment had been radiotherapy, temozolomide, or both; the majority received both.

This sequence joins TRBV16 and TRBJ2-6; D unclear. Here the sequenced sample was PBMCs, taken from a glioma patient whose treatment included an IDH1 peptide vaccine. The sequence was collected from a middle-aged man with glioma. The CDR3 DNA sequence: TGTGCCAGCAGCCAATCAGTGGCTACTGGGGCCAACGTCCTGACTTTC. Translation: CASSQSVATGANVLTF.